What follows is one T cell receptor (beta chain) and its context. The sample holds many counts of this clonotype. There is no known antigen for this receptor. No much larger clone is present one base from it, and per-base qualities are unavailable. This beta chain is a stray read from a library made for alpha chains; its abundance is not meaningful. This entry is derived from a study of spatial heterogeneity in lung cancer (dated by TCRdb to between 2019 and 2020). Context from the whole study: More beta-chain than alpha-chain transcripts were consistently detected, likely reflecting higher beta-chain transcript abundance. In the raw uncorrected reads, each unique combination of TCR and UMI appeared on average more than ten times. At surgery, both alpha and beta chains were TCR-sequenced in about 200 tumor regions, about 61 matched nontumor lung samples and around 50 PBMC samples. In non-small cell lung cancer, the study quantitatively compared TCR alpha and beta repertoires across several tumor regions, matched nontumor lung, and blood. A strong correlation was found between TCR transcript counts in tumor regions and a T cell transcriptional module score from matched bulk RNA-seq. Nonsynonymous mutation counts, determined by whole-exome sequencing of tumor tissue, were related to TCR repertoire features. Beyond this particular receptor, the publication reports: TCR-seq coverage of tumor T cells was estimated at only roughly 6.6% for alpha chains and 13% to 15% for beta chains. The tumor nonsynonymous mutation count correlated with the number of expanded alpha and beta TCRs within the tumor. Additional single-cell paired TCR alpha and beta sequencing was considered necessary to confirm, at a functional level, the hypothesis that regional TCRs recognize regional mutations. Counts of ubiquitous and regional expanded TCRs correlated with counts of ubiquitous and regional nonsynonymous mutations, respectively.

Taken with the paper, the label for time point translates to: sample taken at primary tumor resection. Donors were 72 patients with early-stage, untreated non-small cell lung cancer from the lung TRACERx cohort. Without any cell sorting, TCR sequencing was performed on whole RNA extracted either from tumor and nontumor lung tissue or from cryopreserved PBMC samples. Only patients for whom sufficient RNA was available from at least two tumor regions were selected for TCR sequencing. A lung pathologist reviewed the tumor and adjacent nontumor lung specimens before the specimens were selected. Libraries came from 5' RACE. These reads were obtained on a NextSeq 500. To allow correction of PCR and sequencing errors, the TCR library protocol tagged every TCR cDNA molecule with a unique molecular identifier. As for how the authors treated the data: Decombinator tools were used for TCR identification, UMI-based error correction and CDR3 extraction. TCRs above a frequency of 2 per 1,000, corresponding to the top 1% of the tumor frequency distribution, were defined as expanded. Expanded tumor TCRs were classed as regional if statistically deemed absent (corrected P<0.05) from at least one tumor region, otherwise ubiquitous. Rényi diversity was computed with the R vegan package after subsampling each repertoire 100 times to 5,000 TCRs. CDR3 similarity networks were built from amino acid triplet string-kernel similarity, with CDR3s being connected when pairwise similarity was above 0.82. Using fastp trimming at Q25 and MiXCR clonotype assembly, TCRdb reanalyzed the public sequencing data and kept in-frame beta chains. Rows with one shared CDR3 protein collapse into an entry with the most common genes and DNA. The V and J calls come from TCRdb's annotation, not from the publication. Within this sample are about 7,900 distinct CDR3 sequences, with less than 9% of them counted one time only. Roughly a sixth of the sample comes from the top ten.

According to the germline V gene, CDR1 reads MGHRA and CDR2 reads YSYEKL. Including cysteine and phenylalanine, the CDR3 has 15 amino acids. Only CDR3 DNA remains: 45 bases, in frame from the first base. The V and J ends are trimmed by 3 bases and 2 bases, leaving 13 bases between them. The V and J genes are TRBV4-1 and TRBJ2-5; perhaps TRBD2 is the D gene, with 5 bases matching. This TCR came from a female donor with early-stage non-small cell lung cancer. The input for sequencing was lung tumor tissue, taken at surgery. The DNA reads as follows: TGCGCCAGCAGCCACCCTCTTGGCGGGCAAGAGACCCAGTACTTC. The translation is CASSHPLGGQETQYF.